The clone carrying this T cell receptor (beta chain) was observed a few times. Its antigen remains unknown. An end of the junction does not agree with germline; a read error may underlie this. This sample was taken from a study of cytomegalovirus exposure and HLA in healthy donors. General study results and limits: Later on, a genetic analysis was performed. It linked a missense variant in DCLRE1C with V- and J-gene trimming of TCR beta. An analysis done earlier found most TCR beta V segments productive about 87% or about 30% of the time. Researchers counted roughly 150 TCR beta chains as cytomegalovirus-associated.

The CDR3 length is 16 residues. 60 Vbeta and 13 Jbeta primers were used in PCR. This table comes from immunoSEQ multiplex PCR, and its TCRdb copy is limited to in-frame clones, with some not included. The table records about 200,000 clones, just over 75% of them present only once. V gene TRBV23-1 combines with J gene TRBJ2-5; TRBD1 matches 7 bases. TRBV23-1 is designated an ORF whose function remains uncertain. The material sequenced was PBMCs. This TCR came from a man aged 30-40 years in good health and CMV-seronegative. The CDR3 DNA is TGCGCCAGCAGTCTTCCACAGGGGCTCGGCCAAGGGACCCAGTACTTC. Protein product: CASSLPQGLGQGTQYF.